This T cell receptor (beta chain) was captured in a study of cytomegalovirus exposure and HLA in healthy donors. At the level of the study: Earlier sequencing of 200 million or so T cells yielded approximately 120 million unique TCR beta sequences. Findings of the study overall: There were some public TCRs occurring in many donors, but most TCR sequences were rare. Later analysis identified a missense DCLRE1C variant that was linked to TCR beta V- and J-gene trimming. Across all donors, roughly uniform sequencing depth was an assumption of the presence/absence analyses.

Note on this clone: Its antigen is as yet unknown.

The primer mix had 60 Vbeta and 13 Jbeta primers. Profiling relied on immunoSEQ multiplex PCR, and the TCRdb table lists in-frame clones only, not all of them. The profile shows 150,000 or so clones, 65% to 85% of them singletons. CDR3 length equals 17 residues. The V gene's germline CDR1 is SEHNR and CDR2 FQNEAQ (reference sequence). Trimming took 2 bases from V and 0 from J; bases not matched to a gene: 6. The rearrangement links TRBV7-9 to TRBJ2-1; the match to TRBD2 covers 8 bases. Input material: PBMCs. The TCR originated in a woman in her thirties or forties in good health and CMV-seropositive. The CDR3 is CASSLSGGTPSYNEQFF. The CDR3 coding sequence is TGTGCCAGCAGCTTATCGGGAGGGACACCCTCCTACAATGAGCAGTTCTTC.